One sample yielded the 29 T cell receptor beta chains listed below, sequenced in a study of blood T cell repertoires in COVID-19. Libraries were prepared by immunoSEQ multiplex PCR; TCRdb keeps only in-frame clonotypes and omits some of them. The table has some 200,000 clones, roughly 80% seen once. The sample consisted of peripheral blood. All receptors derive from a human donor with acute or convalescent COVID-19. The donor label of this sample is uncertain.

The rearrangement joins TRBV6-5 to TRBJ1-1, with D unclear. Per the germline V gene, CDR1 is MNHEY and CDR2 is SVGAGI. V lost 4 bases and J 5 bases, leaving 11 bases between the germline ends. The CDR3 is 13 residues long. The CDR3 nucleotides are TGTGCCAGCAGTTTGCTCTCGGGGACTGAAGCTTTCTTT. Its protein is CASSLLSGTEAFF.

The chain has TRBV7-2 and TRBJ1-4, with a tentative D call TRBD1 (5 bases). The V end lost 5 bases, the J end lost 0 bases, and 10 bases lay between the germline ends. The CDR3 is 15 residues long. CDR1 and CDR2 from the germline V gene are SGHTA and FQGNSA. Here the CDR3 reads CASSPDRATNEKLFF. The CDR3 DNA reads TGTGCCAGCAGCCCCGACAGAGCAACTAATGAAAAACTGTTTTTT.

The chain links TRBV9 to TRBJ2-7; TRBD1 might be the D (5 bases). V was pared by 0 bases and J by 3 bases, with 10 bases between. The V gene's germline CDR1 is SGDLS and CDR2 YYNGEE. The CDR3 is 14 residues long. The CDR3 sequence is CASSVGDRYYEQYF. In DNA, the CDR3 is TGTGCCAGCAGCGTAGGAGACAGATACTACGAGCAGTACTTC.

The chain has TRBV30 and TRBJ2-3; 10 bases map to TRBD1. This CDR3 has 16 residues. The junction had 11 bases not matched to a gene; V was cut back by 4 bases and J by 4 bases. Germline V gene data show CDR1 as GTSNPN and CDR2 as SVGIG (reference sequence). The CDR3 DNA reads TGTGCCTGGACAAAGAGCCGGGACAGGGGTTCAGATACGCAGTATTTT. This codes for CAWTKSRDRGSDTQYF.

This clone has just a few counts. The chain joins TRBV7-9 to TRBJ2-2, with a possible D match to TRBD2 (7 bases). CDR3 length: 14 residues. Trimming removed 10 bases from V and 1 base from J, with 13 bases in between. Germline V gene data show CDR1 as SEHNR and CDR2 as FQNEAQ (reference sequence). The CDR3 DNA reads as TGTGCCACCGGGGGGCCGCTGAACACCGGGGAGCTGTTTTTT. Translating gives CATGGPLNTGELFF.

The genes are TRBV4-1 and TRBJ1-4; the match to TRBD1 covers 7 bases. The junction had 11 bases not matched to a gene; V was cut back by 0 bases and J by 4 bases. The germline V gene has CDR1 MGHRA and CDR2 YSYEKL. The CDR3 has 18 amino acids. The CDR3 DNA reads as TGCGCCAGCAGCCAAGATCCCCGTAACAGGGGCGTTAATGAAAAACTGTTTTTT. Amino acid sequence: CASSQDPRNRGVNEKLFF.

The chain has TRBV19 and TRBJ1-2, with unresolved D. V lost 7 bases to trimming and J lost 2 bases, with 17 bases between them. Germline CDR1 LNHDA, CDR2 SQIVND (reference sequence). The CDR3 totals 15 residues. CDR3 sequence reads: CASTPPGRNNYGYTF. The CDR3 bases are TGTGCCAGTACTCCCCCCGGCAGGAACAACTATGGCTACACCTTC.

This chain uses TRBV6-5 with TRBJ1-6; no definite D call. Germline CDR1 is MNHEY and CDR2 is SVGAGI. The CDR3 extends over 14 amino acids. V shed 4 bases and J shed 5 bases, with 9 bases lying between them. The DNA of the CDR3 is TGTGCCAGCAGTTTTACAGAACATAATTCACCCCTCCACTTT. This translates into CASSFTEHNSPLHF.

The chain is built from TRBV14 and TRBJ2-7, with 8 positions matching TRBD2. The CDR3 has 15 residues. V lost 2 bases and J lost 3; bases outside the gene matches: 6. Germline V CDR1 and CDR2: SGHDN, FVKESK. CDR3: CASSQSLAVYYEQYF. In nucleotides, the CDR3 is TGTGCCAGCAGCCAATCACTAGCGGTTTACTACGAGCAGTACTTC.

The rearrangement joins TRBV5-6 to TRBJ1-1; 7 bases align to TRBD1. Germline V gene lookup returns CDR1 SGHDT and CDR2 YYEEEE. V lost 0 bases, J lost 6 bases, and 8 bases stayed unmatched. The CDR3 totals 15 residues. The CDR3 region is CASSLDGRRGPEAFF. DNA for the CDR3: TGTGCCAGCAGCTTGGATGGTCGGAGGGGGCCTGAAGCTTTCTTT.

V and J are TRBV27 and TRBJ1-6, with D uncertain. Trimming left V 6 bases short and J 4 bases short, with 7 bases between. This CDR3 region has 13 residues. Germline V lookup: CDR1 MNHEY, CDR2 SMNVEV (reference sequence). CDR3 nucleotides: TGTGCCAGCAGCCGAGATTATAATTCACCCCTCCACTTT. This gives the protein CASSRDYNSPLHF.

CDR3 coding DNA: TGTGCCAGCAGCTTGGTGACAGGGGATCAGCCCCAGCATTTT. Translated: CASSLVTGDQPQHF. The rearrangement joins TRBV7-8 to TRBJ1-5; 8 nucleotides agree with TRBD1. The V gene's germline CDR1 is SGHVS and CDR2 FQNEAQ. This CDR3 region has 14 residues. V shed 3 bases and J 5 bases; nucleotides not matched to a gene: 3.

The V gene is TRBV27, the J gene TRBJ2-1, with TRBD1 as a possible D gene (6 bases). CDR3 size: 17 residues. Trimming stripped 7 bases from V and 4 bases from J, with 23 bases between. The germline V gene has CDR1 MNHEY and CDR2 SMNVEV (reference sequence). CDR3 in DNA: TGTGCCAGCATTACATCAGGAAGAGGACAGACTTACAATGAGCAGTTCTTC. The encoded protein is CASITSGRGQTYNEQFF.

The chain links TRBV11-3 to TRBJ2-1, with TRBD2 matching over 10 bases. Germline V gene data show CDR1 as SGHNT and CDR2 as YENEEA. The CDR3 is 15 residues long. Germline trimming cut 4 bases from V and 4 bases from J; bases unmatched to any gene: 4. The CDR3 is CASSSELAGYNEQFF. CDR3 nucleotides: TGTGCCAGCAGCTCCGAACTAGCGGGGTACAATGAGCAGTTCTTC.

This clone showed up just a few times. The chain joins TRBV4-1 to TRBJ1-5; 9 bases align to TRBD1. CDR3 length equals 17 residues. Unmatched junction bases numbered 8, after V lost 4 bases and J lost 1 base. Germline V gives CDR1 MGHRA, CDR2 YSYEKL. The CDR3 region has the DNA TGCGCCAGCAGCCCTTTGGACAGGGGAGAGAGCAATCAGCCCCAGCATTTT. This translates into CASSPLDRGESNQPQHF.

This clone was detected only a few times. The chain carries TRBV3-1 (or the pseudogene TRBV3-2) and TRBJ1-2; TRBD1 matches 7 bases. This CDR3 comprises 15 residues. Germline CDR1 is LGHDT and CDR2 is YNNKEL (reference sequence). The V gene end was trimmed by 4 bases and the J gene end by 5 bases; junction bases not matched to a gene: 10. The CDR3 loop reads CASSPQDRIEYGYTF. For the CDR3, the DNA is TGTGCCAGCAGCCCCCAGGACAGGATAGAGTATGGCTACACCTTC.

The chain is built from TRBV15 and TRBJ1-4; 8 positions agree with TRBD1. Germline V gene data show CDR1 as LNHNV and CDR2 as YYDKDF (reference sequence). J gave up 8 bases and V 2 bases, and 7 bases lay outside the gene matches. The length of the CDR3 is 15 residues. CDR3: CATSRPTGGSEKLFF. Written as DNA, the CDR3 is TGTGCCACCAGCAGACCAACAGGGGGTAGCGAAAAACTGTTTTTT.

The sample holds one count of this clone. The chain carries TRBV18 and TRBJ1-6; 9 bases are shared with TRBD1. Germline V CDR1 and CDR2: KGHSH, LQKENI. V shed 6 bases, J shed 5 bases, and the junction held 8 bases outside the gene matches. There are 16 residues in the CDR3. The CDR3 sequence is CASSQQGAPDNSPLHF. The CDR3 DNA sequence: TGTGCCAGCTCTCAACAGGGGGCGCCCGATAATTCACCCCTCCACTTT.

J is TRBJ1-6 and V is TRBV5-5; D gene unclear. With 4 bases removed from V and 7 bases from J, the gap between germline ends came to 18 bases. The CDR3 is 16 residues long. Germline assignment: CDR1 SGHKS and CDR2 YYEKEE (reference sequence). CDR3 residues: CASSPDLLTGNSPLHF. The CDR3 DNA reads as TGTGCCAGCAGCCCCGACCTACTAACTGGGAATTCACCCCTCCACTTT.

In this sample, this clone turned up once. In nucleotides, the CDR3 is TGTGCCAGCAGGGGGGGACAGACCCTAAACTATGGCTACACCTTC. Translated, it gives CASRGGQTLNYGYTF. The chain joins TRBV2 to TRBJ1-2, with 7 nucleotides matching TRBD1. The CDR3 totals 15 residues. J gave up 2 bases and V 6 bases, and 9 bases lay outside the gene matches. The germline V gene has CDR1 SNHLY and CDR2 FYNNEI.

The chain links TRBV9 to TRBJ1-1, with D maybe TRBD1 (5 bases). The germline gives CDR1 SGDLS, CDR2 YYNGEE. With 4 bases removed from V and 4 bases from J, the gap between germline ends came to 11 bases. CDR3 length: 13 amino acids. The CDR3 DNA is TGTGCCAGCAGCTTCACGGGGGGCACTGAAGCTTTCTTT. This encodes CASSFTGGTEAFF.

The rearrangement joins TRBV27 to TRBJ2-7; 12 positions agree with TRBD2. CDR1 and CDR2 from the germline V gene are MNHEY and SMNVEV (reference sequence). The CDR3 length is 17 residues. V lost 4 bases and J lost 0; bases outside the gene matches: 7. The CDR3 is CASSSLAGGPLSYEQYF. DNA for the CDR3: TGTGCCAGCAGTTCCCTAGCGGGAGGGCCCCTCTCCTACGAGCAGTACTTC.

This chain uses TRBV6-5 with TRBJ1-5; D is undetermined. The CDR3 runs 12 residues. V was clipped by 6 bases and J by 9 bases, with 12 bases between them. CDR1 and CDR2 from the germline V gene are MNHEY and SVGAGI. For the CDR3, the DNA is TGTGCCAGCAGCCCCCGGGTTGGGCCCCAGCATTTT. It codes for CASSPRVGPQHF.

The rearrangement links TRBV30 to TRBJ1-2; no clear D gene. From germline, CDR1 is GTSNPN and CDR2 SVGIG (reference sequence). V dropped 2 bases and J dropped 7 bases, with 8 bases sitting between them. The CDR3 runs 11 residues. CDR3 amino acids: CAWSKAGGYTF. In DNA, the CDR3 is TGTGCCTGGAGTAAGGCGGGTGGCTACACCTTC.

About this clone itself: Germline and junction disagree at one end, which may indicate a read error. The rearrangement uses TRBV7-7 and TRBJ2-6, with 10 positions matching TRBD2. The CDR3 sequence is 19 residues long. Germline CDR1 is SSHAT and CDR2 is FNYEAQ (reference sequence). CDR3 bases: TGTGCTAGCAGCATTAGGCTAGCGGGGGTCGACTCTGGGGCCAACGTCCTGACTTTC. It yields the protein CASSIRLAGVDSGANVLTF. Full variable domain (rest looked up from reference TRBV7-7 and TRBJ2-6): GAGVSQSPRYKVTKRGQDVTLRCDPISSHATLYWYQQALGQGPEFLTYFNYEAQPDKSGLPSDRFSAERPEGSISTLTIQRTEQRDSAMYRCASSIRLAGVDSGANVLTFGAGSRLTVL.

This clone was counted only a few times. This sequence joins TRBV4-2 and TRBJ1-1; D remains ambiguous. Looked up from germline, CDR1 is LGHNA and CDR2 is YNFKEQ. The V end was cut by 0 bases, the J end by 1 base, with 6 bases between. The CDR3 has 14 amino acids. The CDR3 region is CASSQDAGNTEAFF. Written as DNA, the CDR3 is TGTGCCAGCAGCCAAGATGCGGGGAACACTGAAGCTTTCTTT.

CDR3 loop: CASSLETGNTEAFF. DNA for the CDR3: TGTGCCAGCAGCTTAGAAACAGGCAACACTGAAGCTTTCTTT. The chain employs TRBV7-6 and TRBJ1-1; D is possibly TRBD1 (5 bases). There are 14 residues in the CDR3. The V gene's germline CDR1 is SGHVS and CDR2 FNYEAQ. V lost 1 base, J lost 2 bases, and 8 bases lay in between.

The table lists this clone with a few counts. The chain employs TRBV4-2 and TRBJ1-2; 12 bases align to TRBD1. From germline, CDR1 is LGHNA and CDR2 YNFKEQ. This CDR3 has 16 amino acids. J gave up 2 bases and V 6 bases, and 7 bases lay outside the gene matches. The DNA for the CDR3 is TGTGCCAGCAGAGCCGGGACAGGGGGCGCAAACTATGGCTACACCTTC. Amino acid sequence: CASRAGTGGANYGYTF.

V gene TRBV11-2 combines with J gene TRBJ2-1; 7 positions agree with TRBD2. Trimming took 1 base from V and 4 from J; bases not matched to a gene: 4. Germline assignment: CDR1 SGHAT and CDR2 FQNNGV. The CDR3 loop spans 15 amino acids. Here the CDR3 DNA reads TGTGCCAGCAGCTTAGTGGGGAGGGTTTACAATGAGCAGTTCTTC. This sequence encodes CASSLVGRVYNEQFF.